Given below is one T cell receptor beta chain in context. What it recognizes is unknown. They built TCR cDNA with 5'RACE template switching, a step that put in a universal primer site and UMIs. TCRdb itself ran the 5' RACE reads through MiXCR, one entry per CDR3 protein. The sample lists some 120,000 distinct CDR3 sequences, 7.5% to 10% occurring once. This record comes from a study of T cells after yellow fever vaccination. Germline V gene lookup returns CDR1 SGDLS and CDR2 YYNGEE. Trimming shortened V by 0 bases and J by 1 base, and 6 bases separated the two germline ends. The CDR3 covers 14 residues. Study observations and caveats: FACS-sorted repertoires might harbor abundant contaminating clonotypes from the bulk population. Most clones from primary vaccination were detected again post-booster (roughly 96% CD4, 88% CD8).

The J gene is TRBJ2-3, the V gene TRBV9; D gene unclear. This sequence was found in a man younger than 35 who received the YFV17D yellow fever vaccine. The sample here was CD8+ T cells sorted from PBMCs, taken on the day of the yellow fever booster vaccination. CDR3 amino acids: CASSVGVGTDTQYF. CDR3 coding DNA: TGTGCCAGCAGCGTAGGGGTCGGCACAGATACGCAGTATTTT.